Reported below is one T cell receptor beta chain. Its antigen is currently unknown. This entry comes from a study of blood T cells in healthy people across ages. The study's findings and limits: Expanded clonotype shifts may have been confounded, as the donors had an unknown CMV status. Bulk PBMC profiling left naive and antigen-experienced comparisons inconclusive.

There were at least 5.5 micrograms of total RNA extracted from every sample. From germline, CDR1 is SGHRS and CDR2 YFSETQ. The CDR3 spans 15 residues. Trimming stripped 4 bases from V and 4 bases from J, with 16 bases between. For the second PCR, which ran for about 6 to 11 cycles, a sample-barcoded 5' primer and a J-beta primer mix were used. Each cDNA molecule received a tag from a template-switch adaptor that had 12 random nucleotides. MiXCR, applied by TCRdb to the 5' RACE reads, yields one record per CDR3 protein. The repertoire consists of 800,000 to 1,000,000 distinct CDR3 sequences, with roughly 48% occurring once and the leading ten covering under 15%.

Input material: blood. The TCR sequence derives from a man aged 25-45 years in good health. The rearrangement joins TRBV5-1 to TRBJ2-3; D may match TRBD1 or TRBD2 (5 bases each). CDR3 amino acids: CASSPGASPADTQYF. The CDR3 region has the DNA TGCGCCAGCAGCCCCGGGGCTTCTCCAGCAGATACGCAGTATTTT.